These 25 T cell receptor beta chains were all obtained from the same sample, sequenced in a study of T-cell reconstitution after alpha-beta-depleted transplantation in children. Preparation of the TCRbeta library was carried out with unique molecular identifiers. TCRdb processed the PCR reads anew with MiXCR; each CDR3 protein has one entry. Here the sample spans 900,000 or so distinct CDR3 sequences, under 20% being singletons. Sequenced material: PBMCs, mostly from graft donor cells, taken 360 days after TCRalphabeta/CD19-depleted stem cell transplant. These receptors were collected from a male patient younger than 18 who had a stem cell transplant for acute lymphoblastic leukemia, so the T cells may come from the graft donor.

This sequence joins TRBV12-3 or TRBV12-4 and TRBJ1-3; D ambiguous. V was trimmed by 6 bases and J by 4 bases, leaving 7 bases between them. This CDR3 comprises 12 residues. CDR3 coding DNA: TGTGCCAGCAGAAGTAGAGGAAACACCATATATTTT. It yields the protein CASRSRGNTIYF.

CDR3 sequence reads: CASSFGATGGVSPLHF. CDR3 nucleotide sequence: TGTGCCAGCAGTTTCGGGGCGACAGGGGGTGTTTCACCCCTCCACTTT. This chain links TRBV12-3 or TRBV12-4 with TRBJ1-6; 9 bases fit TRBD1. The CDR3 spans 16 residues. V gave up 3 bases and J gave up 9 bases; unmatched junction bases: 9.

This clonotype was detected only a few times. The chain joins TRBV5-1 to TRBJ2-1, with D possibly being TRBD2 (6 bases). There are 14 residues in the CDR3. V lost 4 bases to trimming and J lost 3 bases, with 11 bases between them. The germline V gene has CDR1 SGHRS and CDR2 YFSETQ. CDR3 amino acids: CASSEGLGYNEQFF. In DNA form, the CDR3 reads TGCGCCAGCAGCGAGGGACTGGGCTACAATGAGCAGTTCTTC.

This clonotype was recorded a few times. The chain recombines TRBV13 with TRBJ2-7; 8 bases align to TRBD2. The germline CDR1 and CDR2 sequences are PRHDT and FYEKMQ (reference sequence). This CDR3 spans 19 amino acids. V dropped 1 base and J dropped 3; count of bases not matched to a gene: 17. The CDR3 sequence is CASSLEGVVREGPGYEQYF. DNA for the CDR3: TGTGCCAGCAGCTTAGAGGGAGTGGTCCGGGAGGGCCCGGGCTACGAGCAGTACTTC.

A few counts support this clonotype. This chain links TRBV7-8 with TRBJ2-1, with D possibly TRBD1 on 6 matching bases. CDR3 length: 12 residues. Germline V lookup: CDR1 SGHVS, CDR2 FQNEAQ. With 8 bases removed from V and 6 bases from J, the gap between germline ends came to 11 bases. CDR3 amino acids: CASARGINEQFF. The CDR3 DNA reads TGTGCCAGCGCTAGGGGGATCAATGAGCAGTTCTTC.

This chain connects TRBV20-1 to TRBJ2-5; D unclear. The CDR3 spans 15 residues. The V gene's germline CDR1 is DFQATT and CDR2 SNEGSKA (reference sequence). The ends were cut back, 0 bases at V and 2 bases at J, with 13 bases in the middle. The CDR3 spells CSARDVRDSQETQYF. CDR3 nucleotides: TGCAGTGCTAGAGATGTGCGAGATAGTCAAGAGACCCAGTACTTC.

This clonotype was seen at least ten times. V and J are TRBV5-1 and TRBJ2-3; D assignment may be TRBD1 or TRBD2 (5 bases each). CDR3 length: 14 amino acids. Trimming pared 0 bases from V and 5 bases from J, leaving 10 bases between. The V gene's germline CDR1 is SGHRS and CDR2 YFSETQ. The CDR3 coding sequence is TGCGCCAGCAGCTTGGGGGACGGACGAGATACGCAGTATTTT. Translated: CASSLGDGRDTQYF.

CDR3 in DNA: TGCGCCAGCAGCCAAGTACCAATAGACGGGTGGGGCTATGGCTACACCTTC. As protein: CASSQVPIDGWGYGYTF. J is TRBJ1-2 and V is TRBV4-1; no definite D call. The V gene's germline CDR1 is MGHRA and CDR2 YSYEKL. The CDR3 has 17 residues. Between the trimmed V and J ends, which lost 1 base and 4 bases, there was a span of 19 bases.

The J gene is TRBJ2-7, the V gene TRBV12-3 or TRBV12-4; possibly TRBD2 for D (6 bases). V was cut by 6 bases and J by 3 bases, with 18 bases left in between. The CDR3 is 15 residues long. The CDR3 region has the DNA TGTGCCAGCAGCCGACGCGGGACGGTTAACTACGAGCAGTACTTC. It yields the protein CASSRRGTVNYEQYF.

This clonotype was detected a few times. The chain couples TRBV10-1 to TRBJ1-1; no firm D call. Trimming removed 4 bases at V and 3 bases at J, with 9 bases between. Germline CDR1 WNHNN, CDR2 SYGVQD (reference sequence). The CDR3 totals 13 residues. CDR3 sequence reads: CASSAWGDTEAFF. CDR3 sequence (DNA): TGCGCCAGCAGTGCCTGGGGAGACACTGAAGCTTTCTTT.

This sequence joins TRBV6-6 and TRBJ2-7; D is tentatively TRBD1 or TRBD2 (5 bases each). Trimming cost V 2 bases and J 3 bases, with 8 bases left between them. The CDR3 runs 13 residues. Germline CDR1 and CDR2: MNHNY and SVGAGI (reference sequence). The CDR3: CASSYVGDYEQYF. The CDR3 DNA reads as TGTGCCAGCAGTTACGTGGGGGACTACGAGCAGTACTTC.

This clonotype was counted once. This chain uses TRBV5-1 with TRBJ2-3; D might be TRBD1 or TRBD2, each matching 5 bases. With 6 bases removed from V and 4 bases from J, the gap between germline ends came to 21 bases. The CDR3 loop spans 16 amino acids. CDR1 is SGHRS, CDR2 YFSETQ, per germline. The CDR3 coding sequence is TGCGCCAGCAAACCACCCGGGGCCACCGTCGCAGATACGCAGTATTTT. It codes for CASKPPGATVADTQYF.

V usage is TRBV30 and J usage is TRBJ1-2; 8 bases line up with TRBD1. V trimming: 2 bases; J trimming: 5 bases; junction bases outside the gene matches: 4. Per the germline V gene, CDR1 is GTSNPN and CDR2 is SVGIG (reference sequence). CDR3 length: 13 amino acids. CDR3 bases: TGTGCCTGGAGTAGGACAGGGAGGTATGGCTACACCTTC. It is translated as CAWSRTGRYGYTF. Supplemented by reference TRBV30 and TRBJ1-2, the full variable domain reads SQTIHQWPATLVQPVGSPLSLECTVEGTSNPNLYWYRQAAGRGLQLLFYSVGIGQISSEVPQNLSASRPQDRQFILSSKKLLLSDSGFYLCAWSRTGRYGYTFGSGTRLTVV.

The chain has TRBV19 and TRBJ2-7; no clear D gene. This CDR3 has 13 amino acids. Trimming shortened V by 11 bases and J by 3 bases, and 17 bases separated the two germline ends. Germline V lookup: CDR1 LNHDA, CDR2 SQIVND (reference sequence). CDR3 sequence reads: CAVEPSSNYEQYF. CDR3 coding DNA: TGTGCCGTAGAACCCTCGAGCAACTACGAGCAGTACTTC.

This clonotype was seen more than once but under ten times. This chain joins TRBV4-1 and TRBJ2-7, with TRBD1 matching 7 bases. V lost 2 bases to trimming and J lost 4 bases; unmatched junction nucleotides: 8. Germline assignment: CDR1 MGHRA and CDR2 YSYEKL. This CDR3 has 15 residues. The CDR3 DNA follows: TGCGCCAGCAGCCAACTACCTGGGACAGCTTACGAGCAGTACTTC. As protein: CASSQLPGTAYEQYF.

This chain uses TRBV4-1 with TRBJ2-1; D is uncertain. The germline V gene encodes CDR1 MGHRA and CDR2 YSYEKL. The CDR3 runs 16 residues. V was trimmed by 3 bases and J by 4 bases, leaving 16 bases between them. The CDR3 region has the DNA TGCGCCAGCAGCCACCCCGCGGTAGTCCCTTACAATGAGCAGTTCTTC. Translated: CASSHPAVVPYNEQFF.

This chain uses TRBV7-3 with TRBJ2-1, with D perhaps TRBD1 (7 bases). Trimming removed 4 bases from V and 0 bases from J, with 13 bases in between. The CDR3 length is 16 residues. Per the germline V gene, CDR1 is SGHTA and CDR2 is FQGTGA. The CDR3 DNA reads as TGTGCCAGCAGCTCCCAGGGGGGCTACTCCTACAATGAGCAGTTCTTC. Translation gives CASSSQGGYSYNEQFF.

This chain links TRBV5-1 with TRBJ2-1; 11 bases are shared with TRBD2. CDR3 size: 14 residues. V gave up 0 bases and J gave up 15 bases; unmatched junction bases: 8. Per the germline V gene, CDR1 is SGHRS and CDR2 is YFSETQ. The CDR3 sequence: CASSLDELAGVRFF. The CDR3 region has the DNA TGCGCCAGCAGCTTGGATGAACTAGCGGGAGTACGGTTCTTC.

A remark on this clonotype: Germline and junction disagree at one end, which may indicate a read error. The chain recombines TRBV12-3 or TRBV12-4 with TRBJ2-1; either TRBD1 or TRBD2 may fit D (6 bases each). The CDR3 extends over 18 amino acids. CDR3 DNA sequence: TGTGCCTGCAGTTTAGGCCTCCGGGAGAGGGGGGCCTACAATGAGCAGTTCTTC. Translation gives CACSLGLRERGAYNEQFF.

This chain joins TRBV7-8 and TRBJ2-5, with a weak D call TRBD2 (5 bases). The V end lost 2 bases, the J end lost 4 bases, and 11 bases lay between the germline ends. Germline CDR1 SGHVS, CDR2 FQNEAQ. The CDR3 sequence is 14 residues long. The CDR3 reads CASSLRRIRETQYF. In DNA form, the CDR3 reads TGTGCCAGCAGCTTAAGGAGGATACGAGAGACCCAGTACTTC.

The gene calls are TRBV7-9 and TRBJ2-7, with D unresolved. Germline lookup yields CDR1 SEHNR and CDR2 FQNEAQ (reference sequence). CDR3 size: 17 residues. Trimming removed 3 bases at V and 0 bases at J, with 18 bases between. The CDR3 sequence is CASSLALASAGSYEQYF. DNA for the CDR3: TGTGCCAGCAGCTTGGCGTTGGCTTCGGCAGGCTCCTACGAGCAGTACTTC.

This clonotype has ten or more counts. The chain uses TRBV2 and TRBJ2-3, with 9 bases that match TRBD2. CDR3 size: 18 residues. V was clipped by 1 base and J by 1 base; unmatched bases: 9. Looked up from germline, CDR1 is SNHLY and CDR2 is FYNNEI. The CDR3: CASSEVVWLAGRTDTQYF. CDR3 in DNA: TGTGCCAGCAGTGAAGTGGTTTGGCTAGCGGGACGCACAGATACGCAGTATTTT. The entire variable domain, with the rest obtained from reference TRBV2 and TRBJ2-3, is as follows: EPEVTQTPSHQVTQMGQEVILRCVPISNHLYFYWYRQILGQKVEFLVSFYNNEISEKSEIFDDQFSVERPDGSNFTLKIRSTKLEDSAMYFCASSEVVWLAGRTDTQYFGPGTRLTVL.

The J gene is TRBJ2-5, the V gene TRBV29-1; TRBD2 matches at 7 bases. The CDR3 is made up of 14 amino acids. From germline, CDR1 is SQVTM and CDR2 ANQGSEA. The trim removed 3 bases at V and 2 bases at J, leaving 6 bases unmatched. CDR3 sequence (DNA): TGCAGCGTTGATGCGGGAGAAGGACAAGAGACCCAGTACTTC. Protein sequence: CSVDAGEGQETQYF.

The V call is TRBV11-2, the J call TRBJ1-5, with D maybe TRBD1 (5 bases). The CDR3 covers 14 residues. The V end lost 5 bases, the J end lost 12 bases, and 20 bases lay between the germline ends. Germline V gene sequence: CDR1 SGHAT, CDR2 FQNNGV. The CDR3 nucleotides read TGTGCCAGCAGCCGTAGGGACGGGGGTGGACACCAGCATTTT. Its protein is CASSRRDGGGHQHF.

In this sample, this clonotype turned up a few times. The V gene is TRBV6-2 or TRBV6-3, the J gene TRBJ2-5; D perhaps matches TRBD2 (5 bases). Between the trimmed V and J ends, which lost 2 bases and 7 bases, there was a span of 11 bases. Germline-derived CDR1 and CDR2 are MNHEY and SVGEGT. The CDR3 has 13 residues. The CDR3 loop is CASSYSQRGTQYF. The CDR3 coding sequence is TGTGCCAGCAGTTACAGTCAACGGGGGACCCAGTACTTC.